Listed here are 9 T cell receptor beta chains from one sample, sequenced in a study of tumor-infiltrating lymphocytes in oesophageal squamous cell carcinoma. From the PCR reads, TCRdb called clonotypes with MiXCR, one entry per CDR3 protein. This table holds some 16,000 distinct CDR3 sequences, 40% to 55% found once. The sample was esophageal tumor tissue. The receptor set was obtained from a male donor with esophageal squamous cell carcinoma.

This clonotype occurred many times. This chain connects TRBV14 to TRBJ2-4; 8 nucleotides align to TRBD2. Germline CDR1 SGHDN, CDR2 FVKESK. The CDR3 is 18 residues long. V gave up 4 bases and J gave up 0 bases; unmatched junction bases: 11. As DNA, the CDR3 is TGTGCCAGCAGCCCCGGACTAGCAAAGGGATTAGCCAAAAACATTCAGTACTTC. It encodes CASSPGLAKGLAKNIQYF.

This chain uses TRBV11-3 with TRBJ2-5; D uncertain. The J call is doubtful: the DNA matches TRBJ2-1 better. Looked up from germline, CDR1 is SGHNT and CDR2 is YENEEA. The CDR3 sequence is 12 residues long. The CDR3 reads CASRGTSDEQFF. CDR3 DNA: TGTGCCAGCAGAGGAACCAGTGATGAGCAGTTCTTC.

Many counts were recorded for this clonotype. V gene TRBV11-1 combines with J gene TRBJ1-1; D gene uncertain. Deletions cut 5 bases from V and 4 bases from J, with 14 bases between. This CDR3 contains 14 residues. Germline CDR1 SGHAT, CDR2 FQDESV (reference sequence). CDR3 residues: CASSGRTGVTEAFF. CDR3 in DNA: TGTGCCAGCAGCGGGAGGACGGGAGTCACTGAAGCTTTCTTT.

The CDR3 reads CASRPLREVYEQFF. The CDR3 coding sequence is TGTGCCAGCAGACCCCTGCGGGAGGTGTATGAGCAGTTCTTC. The chain has TRBV6-1 and TRBJ2-1, with 8 bases that match TRBD2. J gave up 8 bases and V 6 bases, and 9 bases lay outside the gene matches. The CDR3 has 14 amino acids. Germline CDR1 is MNHNS and CDR2 is SASEGT.

The rearrangement uses TRBV7-2 and TRBJ2-3; a possible D gene is TRBD2 (6 bases). Trimming stripped 1 base from V and 2 bases from J, with 10 bases between. This CDR3 has 15 residues. The germline V gene encodes CDR1 SGHTA and CDR2 FQGNSA. CDR3 region: CASSLGLAVTDTQYF. In DNA form, the CDR3 reads TGTGCCAGCAGCTTAGGGTTAGCGGTCACAGATACGCAGTATTTT.

The chain has TRBV7-2 and TRBJ2-1; 7 bases fit TRBD1. CDR3 size: 20 residues. The junction had 22 bases not matched to a gene; V was cut back by 4 bases and J by 4 bases. The germline CDR1 and CDR2 sequences are SGHTA and FQGNSA. The CDR3 reads CASSSTTPGQAIFTYNEQFF. The CDR3 coding sequence is TGTGCCAGCAGCTCCACCACTCCCGGACAGGCAATCTTCACATACAATGAGCAGTTCTTC.

This chain joins TRBV2 and TRBJ1-2; D is ambiguous. Germline V CDR1 and CDR2: SNHLY, FYNNEI. V lost 3 bases and J 0 bases, leaving 8 bases between the germline ends. The CDR3 sequence is 14 residues long. In DNA, the CDR3 is TGTGCCAGCAGTGAGAAGGCTTCTAACTATGGCTACACCTTC. It encodes CASSEKASNYGYTF.

Many counts were recorded for this clonotype. The junction departs from the called germline gene at one end, perhaps through a read error. The CDR3 DNA reads as TGTGCTAGCAGCTTTACTAACACAGATACGCAGTATTTT. Translation: CASSFTNTDTQYF. The chain combines TRBV7-7 with TRBJ2-3; D uncertain. Germline V gives CDR1 SSHAT, CDR2 FNYEAQ (reference sequence). The CDR3 extends over 13 amino acids.

Details on this clonotype: The CDR3 does not close with the conserved phenylalanine or tryptophan, likely indicating a read error. The limits of the CDR3 on the DNA are not certain, so only TCRdb's listed CDR3 is given. The chain carries TRBV7-2 and TRBJ2-3; TRBD2 is the table's D call and was not checked against the DNA. Germline V gene sequence: CDR1 SGHTA, CDR2 FQGNSA. The CDR3 spans 22 residues, counting both ends. This chain's CDR3 is CASSLERPGLLSSGANVLTFGN.